Included here is one T cell receptor beta chain sequence, with context. Antigen: not known. Sample-barcoded 5' priming and a J-beta primer mix drove a second PCR of about 6 to 11 cycles. From the 5' RACE reads, TCRdb called clonotypes with MiXCR, one entry per CDR3 protein. The sample carries roughly 900,000 distinct CDR3 sequences, 48% recorded once. This sample was taken from a study of blood T cells in healthy people across ages. This CDR3 spans 16 amino acids. Germline V gene data show CDR1 as MNHEY and CDR2 as SVGAGI. V shed 5 bases, J shed 3 bases, and the junction held 8 bases outside the gene matches. Study-level points and caveats: A greater number of naive CD4+ cells and higher diversity distinguished long-lived donors from aged donors. Estimates based on one million T cells were treated as lower bounds.

The sequence came from a man aged 30 to 45 in good health. The V call is TRBV6-5, the J call TRBJ2-4; TRBD1 matches at 9 bases. The sample was blood. For the CDR3, the DNA is TGTGCCAGCAGTCCCGGGACAGGGCTTGGCAAAAACATTCAGTACTTC. It translates to CASSPGTGLGKNIQYF.